The 10 T cell receptor beta chains below all came from one sample that was sequenced in a study of T-cell memory formation after mild COVID-19 (dated by TCRdb to the early 2020s). Library generation was performed with 5' RACE. TCRdb names Illumina NovaSeq 6000 as the instrument used. The public reads were reanalyzed by TCRdb: fastp trimming at Q25, MiXCR alignment, in-frame beta chains only. Entries that share a CDR3 protein sequence are merged under the most common genes and DNA. This sample gives about 100,000 distinct CDR3 sequences in total; 8.5% to 14% of them show up just once. The ten largest clones represent approximately 40% of the sample. Specimen: PBMCs or a T cell subset sorted from them (not recorded which). Receptors were obtained from a young man who had mild COVID-19 (a few samples of this study predate the infection). The sample titles of this study are shuffled in the database, so cell type and time point are left out; the donor was told from shared clones.

This clonotype was seen only a few times. This chain uses TRBV20-1 with TRBJ2-7; D might be TRBD1 (6 bases). Trimming took 0 bases from V and 0 from J, leaving 12 bases between them. The CDR3 spans 15 residues. Germline V gene lookup returns CDR1 DFQATT and CDR2 SNEGSKA (reference sequence). CDR3 nucleotide sequence: TGCAGTGCTAGAGATGATGGACAGAACTCCTACGAGCAGTACTTC. This codes for CSARDDGQNSYEQYF.

This clonotype was picked up a small number of times. The chain is built from TRBV28 and TRBJ2-2, with D possibly TRBD2 on 7 matching bases. V dropped 6 bases and J dropped 5 bases, with 16 bases sitting between them. The length of the CDR3 is 15 residues. Germline CDR1 reads MDHEN; CDR2 reads SYDVKM. The CDR3 coding sequence is TGTGCCAGCAGCCCGGCCGGGGGGCGTACCGGGGAGCTGTTTTTT. It is translated as CASSPAGGRTGELFF.

This clonotype was detected many times. This chain joins TRBV4-1 and TRBJ1-2, with unresolved D. Looked up from germline, CDR1 is MGHRA and CDR2 is YSYEKL. Trimming took off 2 bases at V and 0 bases at J, with 13 bases between the two ends. This CDR3 region has 16 residues. As DNA, the CDR3 is TGCGCCAGCAGCCAAAAGGCAGAGAAGCCTAACTATGGCTACACCTTC. Its translation: CASSQKAEKPNYGYTF.

The chain couples TRBV20-1 to TRBJ2-7; weak D call: TRBD1 (5 bases). Per the germline V gene, CDR1 is DFQATT and CDR2 is SNEGSKA (reference sequence). The CDR3 has 13 amino acids. The V end lost 3 bases, the J end lost 2 bases, and 11 bases lay between the germline ends. CDR3 region: CSARGRATYEQYV. CDR3 bases: TGCAGTGCTAGGGGCAGGGCCACCTACGAGCAGTACGTC.

The chain carries TRBV4-1 and TRBJ1-1; 7 nucleotides align to TRBD1. This CDR3 region has 13 residues. CDR1 is MGHRA and CDR2 is YSYEKL in the germline V gene. J gave up 5 bases and V 3 bases, and 3 bases lay outside the gene matches. The DNA for the CDR3 is TGCGCCAGCAGCCAGACAGGGTGGACTGAAGCTTTCTTT. Translation gives CASSQTGWTEAFF.

This clonotype was observed a few times. The junction departs from germline at one end; a sequencing error may be responsible. The J gene is TRBJ2-1, the V gene TRBV7-9, with 8 bases lining up with TRBD1. Germline assignment: CDR1 SEHNR and CDR2 FQNEAQ (reference sequence). The CDR3 extends over 16 amino acids. The CDR3 loop is CASSLAWQGAYNEQFF. The CDR3 DNA reads TGTGCCAGCAGCTTGGCGTGGCAGGGGGCCTATAATGAGCAGTTCTTC.

The chain is built from TRBV27 and TRBJ2-5; D tentatively fits TRBD1 or TRBD2 (5 bases each). Between the trimmed V and J ends, which lost 2 bases and 5 bases, there was a span of 12 bases. The CDR3 covers 14 residues. Germline lookup yields CDR1 MNHEY and CDR2 SMNVEV (reference sequence). The CDR3 spells CASSLDPEGETQYF. The CDR3 DNA reads as TGTGCCAGCAGTTTAGACCCAGAGGGGGAGACCCAGTACTTC.

A few counts support this clonotype. The chain joins TRBV4-1 to TRBJ2-2; possible D gene TRBD1, 5 bases. The CDR3 sequence is 14 residues long. The germline V gene has CDR1 MGHRA and CDR2 YSYEKL. Trimming stripped 6 bases from V and 3 bases from J, with 11 bases between. The chain's CDR3 is CASRNLGDTGELFF. Written as DNA, the CDR3 is TGCGCCAGCAGGAATTTAGGGGACACCGGGGAGCTGTTTTTT.

This clonotype was detected many times. The CDR3 reads CASSPGAGETDTQYF. CDR3 in DNA: TGTGCCAGCAGCCCCGGCGCGGGGGAAACAGATACGCAGTATTTT. This chain connects TRBV9 to TRBJ2-3, with 7 bases lining up with TRBD2. Looked up from germline, CDR1 is SGDLS and CDR2 is YYNGEE. V trimming: 4 bases; J trimming: 3 bases; junction bases outside the gene matches: 8. The CDR3 consists of 15 residues. Variable domain in full (rest from reference TRBV9 and TRBJ2-3): DSGVTQTPKHLITATGQRVTLRCSPRSGDLSVYWYQQSLDQGLQFLIQYYNGEERAKGNILERFSAQQFPDLHSELNLSSLELGDSALYFCASSPGAGETDTQYFGPGTRLTVL.

In this sample, this clonotype turned up many times. The genes are TRBV6-2 or TRBV6-3 and TRBJ2-7, with 8 nucleotides matching TRBD2. Germline CDR1 and CDR2: MNHEY and SVGEGT. The CDR3 spans 13 residues. With V trimmed by 2 bases and J by 6 bases, 3 bases remained unmatched. The CDR3 bases are TGTGCCAGCAGTTACCCGCGGGGGGTCGAGCAGTACGTC. Translation gives CASSYPRGVEQYV.